Detailed here is one T cell receptor (beta chain). The entry originates in a study of blood T cell repertoires in COVID-19. The CDR3 sequence is 14 residues long. Germline values: CDR1 MNHEY, CDR2 SVGAGI. Trimming removed 6 bases at V and 5 bases at J, with 11 bases between. In the study's own analysis: Reference gene primers were amplified, and this amplification served to estimate nucleated cell counts. Here immunoSEQ multiplex PCR was the method, and the copy in TCRdb shows in-frame clones only, minus some. V and J calls plus clone size are reproduced from that table; the DNA served to infer D and trimming. The data contain 300,000 to 350,000 clones, approximately 89% of them seen just once; the ten biggest clones take up 3% to 4.5%.

The sequenced material came from peripheral blood. This clonotype was obtained from a woman aged 55-70 years with COVID-19, enrolled during active disease. This chain links TRBV6-5 with TRBJ1-6; D may be TRBD1 (6 bases). CDR3 residues: CASRLGTNNSPLHF. CDR3 bases: TGTGCCAGCAGATTGGGGACAAATAATTCACCCCTCCACTTT.